These T cell receptor beta chains were read from a single sample in a study of T cells after yellow fever vaccination. TCRdb re-called the 5' RACE reads through MiXCR, storing one row per CDR3 protein. The data hold around 550,000 distinct CDR3 sequences, with roughly 19% observed a single time. The sample consisted of PBMCs, taken 15 days after the yellow fever booster vaccination. The receptors come from a man aged 25-45 years who received the YFV17D yellow fever vaccine. Each CDR3 is given with its conserved first and last residue. A D gene is named only where the DNA matches it firmly. Some rows mark clone size as missing; the rest say once, few, many or name a class of expanded clone.

clone_size: few
j_call: TRBJ2-1
v_call: TRBV11-2
d_call: TRBD1
cdr3_nt: TGTGCCAGCAGCGCCGGGACAGGGATCCCGTCCTACAATGAGCAGTTCTTC
cdr3_aa: CASSAGTGIPSYNEQFF

clone_size: few
j_call: TRBJ2-7
v_call: TRBV7-2
d_call: -
cdr3_nt: TGTGCCAGCAGCCCGGGGCGGACCTACGAGCAGTACTTC
cdr3_aa: CASSPGRTYEQYF

clone_size: -
j_call: TRBJ2-4
v_call: TRBV6-1
d_call: TRBD2
cdr3_nt: TGTGCCAGCAGCGAAGCGGGAAGTATAAACATTCAGTACTTC
cdr3_aa: CASSEAGSINIQYF

clone_size: few
j_call: TRBJ2-5
v_call: TRBV7-2
d_call: -
cdr3_nt: TGTGCCAGCAGCTCCTCCAACTTGGAGACCCAGTACTTC
cdr3_aa: CASSSSNLETQYF

clone_size: few
j_call: TRBJ2-2
v_call: TRBV20-1
d_call: -
cdr3_nt: TGCAGTGCTAGGAGGGGGGCGGTCGGGAGAGACGGGGAGCTGTTTTTT
cdr3_aa: CSARRGAVGRDGELFF

clone_size: -
j_call: TRBJ2-6
v_call: TRBV30
d_call: TRBD1
cdr3_nt: TGTGCCTGGAATGCCCAGGGGGCTGGGGCCAACGTCCTGACTTTC
cdr3_aa: CAWNAQGAGANVLTF

clone_size: -
j_call: TRBJ2-3
v_call: TRBV12-3/TRBV12-4
d_call: -
cdr3_nt: TGTGCCAGCAGGAGGACTGGGGTGAGGGCAGATACGCAGTATTTT
cdr3_aa: CASRRTGVRADTQYF

clone_size: -
j_call: TRBJ2-5
v_call: TRBV7-2
d_call: -
cdr3_nt: TGTGCCAGCAGCTTAGCACCGGGACTCCAAGAGACCCAGTACTTC
cdr3_aa: CASSLAPGLQETQYF

clone_size: -
j_call: TRBJ2-1
v_call: TRBV4-2
d_call: -
cdr3_nt: TGTGCCAGCAGCCAGGACTCCGGTCGGAATGAGCAGTTCTTC
cdr3_aa: CASSQDSGRNEQFF

clone_size: -
j_call: TRBJ1-2
v_call: TRBV20-1
d_call: -
cdr3_nt: TGCAGTGCTCCGGGATACGGCTACACCTTC
cdr3_aa: CSAPGYGYTF

clone_size: -
j_call: TRBJ2-1
v_call: TRBV29-1
d_call: -
cdr3_nt: TGCAGCGTTCCCGGGGGCAATGAGCAGTTCTTC
cdr3_aa: CSVPGGNEQFF

clone_size: -
j_call: TRBJ2-5
v_call: TRBV12-5
d_call: -
cdr3_nt: TGTGCTAGTGGCCTAACAGAGGGGGAGACCCAGTACTTC
cdr3_aa: CASGLTEGETQYF

clone_size: few
j_call: TRBJ2-1
v_call: TRBV7-9
d_call: -
cdr3_nt: TGTGCCAGCAGCCCAGGGAGCGGTGAGCAGTTCTTC
cdr3_aa: CASSPGSGEQFF

clone_size: few
j_call: TRBJ2-2
v_call: TRBV20-1
d_call: -
cdr3_nt: TGCAGTGCTAAACTTCCTCAGCGGGCCGGGGAGCTGTTTTTT
cdr3_aa: CSAKLPQRAGELFF

clone_size: -
j_call: TRBJ2-7
v_call: TRBV13
d_call: TRBD2
cdr3_nt: TGTGCCAGCAGCGTCCAGCGGGAGGAGATGGAGGAGCAGTACTTC
cdr3_aa: CASSVQREEMEEQYF

clone_size: few
j_call: TRBJ2-5
v_call: TRBV5-1
d_call: TRBD2
cdr3_nt: TGCGCCAGCAGCTTGGTGTCTAGCGGGAGAGGAGAGACCCAGTACTTC
cdr3_aa: CASSLVSSGRGETQYF

clone_size: -
j_call: TRBJ2-1
v_call: TRBV20-1
d_call: -
cdr3_nt: TGCAGTGCTAGAGCGGGAGAGAGCCACAATGAGCAGTTCTTC
cdr3_aa: CSARAGESHNEQFF

clone_size: few
j_call: TRBJ2-1
v_call: TRBV6-1
d_call: TRBD2
cdr3_nt: TGTGCCAGCAGCCGCTGGACTAGCGACAATGAGCAGTTCTTC
cdr3_aa: CASSRWTSDNEQFF

clone_size: few
j_call: TRBJ2-1
v_call: TRBV7-2
d_call: -
cdr3_nt: TGTGCCAGCAGCTTATCTGCAGGAGTCGATGAGCAGTTCTTC
cdr3_aa: CASSLSAGVDEQFF

clone_size: -
j_call: TRBJ1-5
v_call: TRBV11-2
d_call: -
cdr3_nt: TGTGCCAGCAGCCGGACGGGCAATAGCAATCAGCCCCAGCATTTT
cdr3_aa: CASSRTGNSNQPQHF

clone_size: few
j_call: TRBJ2-7
v_call: TRBV24-1
d_call: -
cdr3_nt: TGTGCCACCAGTGATCCTCAAGCGGAGGGTTACGAGCAGTACTTC
cdr3_aa: CATSDPQAEGYEQYF

clone_size: few
j_call: TRBJ2-1
v_call: TRBV6-5
d_call: -
cdr3_nt: TGTGCCAGCAGTTACTCTCCTCGGATGGTCAATGAGCAGTTCTTC
cdr3_aa: CASSYSPRMVNEQFF